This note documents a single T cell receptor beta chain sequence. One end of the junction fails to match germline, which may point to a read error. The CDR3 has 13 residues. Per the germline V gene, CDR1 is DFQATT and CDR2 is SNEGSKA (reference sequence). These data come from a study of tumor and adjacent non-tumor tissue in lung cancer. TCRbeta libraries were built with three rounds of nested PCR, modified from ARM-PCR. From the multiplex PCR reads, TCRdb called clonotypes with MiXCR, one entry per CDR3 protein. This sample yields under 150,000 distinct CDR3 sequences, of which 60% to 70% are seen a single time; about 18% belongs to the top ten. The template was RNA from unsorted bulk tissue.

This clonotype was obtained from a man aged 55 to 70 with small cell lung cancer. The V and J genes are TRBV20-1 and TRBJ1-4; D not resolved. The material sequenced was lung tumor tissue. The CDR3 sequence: CSGRDEGGEKLFF. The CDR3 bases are TGCAGTGGTAGAGACGAGGGCGGTGAAAAACTGTTTTTT.